This entry lists 19 T cell receptor beta chains sequenced from one sample in a study of cytomegalovirus exposure and HLA in healthy donors. The primer mix had 60 Vbeta and 13 Jbeta primers. Using immunoSEQ multiplex PCR, the repertoire was profiled, and TCRdb retains in-frame clones only, with some absent. The sample includes over 95,000 clones, about 74% of them seen just once. Sequencing was done on a sample of PBMCs. All receptors come from a female donor in good health and CMV-seronegative.

The CDR3 DNA follows: TGTGCCAGCAGGCGACAGGATTTGAACACTGAAGCTTTCTTT. This sequence encodes CASRRQDLNTEAFF. The genes are TRBV5-8 and TRBJ1-1, with D possibly matching TRBD1 (6 bases). CDR1 is SGHTS, CDR2 YDEGEE, per germline. The CDR3 extends over 14 amino acids. The V end lost 5 bases, the J end lost 0 bases, and 11 bases lay between the germline ends.

This clone was observed a handful of times. This chain links TRBV6-5 with TRBJ1-3, with TRBD1 identical over 9 bases. CDR3 length equals 15 residues. CDR1 MNHEY and CDR2 SVGAGI come from the germline V gene. Trimming at V came to 6 bases and at J to 3 bases, leaving 6 bases not matched to a gene. The CDR3 nucleotides read TGTGCCAGCAGCCCTACAGGGGGCGTTGGAAACACCATATATTTT. Amino acids: CASSPTGGVGNTIYF.

This rearrangement joins TRBV15 to TRBJ2-5; TRBD2 matches 8 bases. V gave up 5 bases and J gave up 5 bases; unmatched junction bases: 7. The CDR3 loop spans 14 amino acids. Germline V CDR1 and CDR2: LNHNV, YYDKDF (reference sequence). CDR3 coding DNA: TGTGCCACCAGCGGACGAGGCGGGGGGGAGACCCAGTACTTC. It translates to CATSGRGGGETQYF.

This chain links TRBV5-1 with TRBJ1-1; D perhaps matches TRBD1 (5 bases). Trimming left V 10 bases short and J 1 base short, with 14 bases between. The germline V gene has CDR1 SGHRS and CDR2 YFSETQ. This CDR3 has 13 residues. The CDR3 loop is CASSSGANTEAFF. The CDR3 DNA reads TGCGCCTCGTCCAGCGGGGCGAACACTGAAGCTTTCTTT.

The genes are TRBV5-5 and TRBJ2-7, with 7 bases aligning to TRBD1. The J segment lost 0 bases and the V segment lost 6 bases, leaving 6 bases of the junction unmatched. The CDR3 contains 14 residues. Germline-derived CDR1 and CDR2 are SGHKS and YYEKEE (reference sequence). The CDR3 sequence: CASTRGGGSYEQYF. The CDR3 DNA follows: TGTGCCAGCACCCGAGGGGGCGGCTCCTACGAGCAGTACTTC.

The chain joins TRBV7-9 to TRBJ1-1; a possible D gene is TRBD1 (5 bases). Germline assignment: CDR1 SEHNR and CDR2 FQNEAQ (reference sequence). V was pared by 8 bases and J by 0 bases, with 16 bases between. The CDR3 is made up of 15 amino acids. The CDR3 loop reads CASLPLGGVNTEAFF. DNA of the CDR3: TGTGCCAGCTTACCCTTGGGAGGGGTGAACACTGAAGCTTTCTTT.

CDR3 in amino acids: CASRVTGATNEKLFF. The CDR3 DNA sequence: TGTGCCAGCAGAGTTACAGGGGCAACTAATGAAAAACTGTTTTTT. J is TRBJ1-4 and V is TRBV6-5; 7 bases match TRBD1. The CDR3 contains 15 residues. The junction had 4 bases not matched to a gene; V was cut back by 6 bases and J by 0 bases. CDR1 is MNHEY and CDR2 is SVGAGI in the germline V gene.

This chain uses TRBV15 with TRBJ1-2; D not resolved. Trimming cost V 5 bases and J 8 bases, with 21 bases left between them. Germline CDR1 LNHNV, CDR2 YYDKDF (reference sequence). The CDR3 totals 15 residues. Written as DNA, the CDR3 is TGTGCCACCAGCCGTAGAGTAGGCGGAAAAGAGGGCTACACCTTC. This sequence encodes CATSRRVGGKEGYTF.

The chain is built from TRBV9 and TRBJ2-7; D might be TRBD1 (5 bases). The CDR3 is 17 residues long. The germline V gene encodes CDR1 SGDLS and CDR2 YYNGEE. V was clipped by 0 bases and J by 2 bases, with 18 bases between them. As DNA, the CDR3 is TGTGCCAGCAGCGTAGGCCTTATCACCAGGGAAACCTACGAGCAGTACTTC. Its translation: CASSVGLITRETYEQYF.

The chain links TRBV10-1 to TRBJ2-7; TRBD2 matches at 12 bases. J lost 0 bases, V lost 6 bases, and 9 bases had no gene match. Germline V lookup: CDR1 WNHNN, CDR2 SYGVQD (reference sequence). The CDR3 is 17 residues long. DNA for the CDR3: TGCGCCAGCAGGCGACTAGCGGGGGCTCAAAGCTCCTACGAGCAGTACTTC. Its translation is CASRRLAGAQSSYEQYF.

This chain joins TRBV7-2 and TRBJ1-4; D gene unclear. The CDR3 totals 14 residues. Germline CDR1 SGHTA, CDR2 FQGNSA. With 4 bases removed from V and 0 bases from J, the gap between germline ends came to 6 bases. The CDR3 sequence: CASSSQATNEKLFF. As DNA, the CDR3 is TGTGCCAGCAGCTCCCAGGCAACTAATGAAAAACTGTTTTTT. The full variable domain, its missing parts supplied by reference TRBV7-2 and TRBJ1-4, is GAGVSQSPSNKVTEKGKDVELRCDPISGHTALYWYRQSLGQGLEFLIYFQGNSAPDKSGLPSDRFSAERTGGSVSTLTIQRTQQEDSAVYLCASSSQATNEKLFFGSGTQLSVL.

V gene TRBV15 combines with J gene TRBJ2-1; 8 bases are shared with TRBD2. This CDR3 spans 15 amino acids. Germline lookup yields CDR1 LNHNV and CDR2 YYDKDF (reference sequence). J gave up 6 bases and V 8 bases, and 12 bases lay outside the gene matches. This CDR3 reads CATLDGGAYGNEQFF. CDR3 in DNA: TGTGCCACCCTCGACGGGGGGGCATACGGCAATGAGCAGTTCTTC.

This sequence joins TRBV9 and TRBJ1-2, with 9 nucleotides matching TRBD1. V was clipped by 2 bases and J by 5 bases; unmatched bases: 7. This CDR3 is 15 amino acids long. Germline CDR1 and CDR2: SGDLS and YYNGEE. The CDR3 spells CASSVKGQGDYGYTF. The CDR3 DNA is TGTGCCAGCAGCGTGAAGGGACAGGGCGATTATGGCTACACCTTC.

The chain links TRBV6-1 to TRBJ2-2; 7 bases match TRBD2. V shed 11 bases, J shed 1 base, and the junction held 4 bases outside the gene matches. This CDR3 is built from 13 residues. Germline-derived CDR1 and CDR2 are MNHNS and SASEGT. The CDR3 DNA follows: TGTGCCGGGTGGGAGGGGAACACCGGGGAGCTGTTTTTT. Protein product: CAGWEGNTGELFF.

The chain joins TRBV5-6 to TRBJ1-2; D may be TRBD1 (5 bases). V was shortened by 5 bases and J by 0 bases, with 17 bases between the two germline ends. Germline V gene sequence: CDR1 SGHDT, CDR2 YYEEEE. The CDR3 runs 16 residues. The CDR3 protein is CASSPPRQFANYGYTF. CDR3 coding DNA: TGTGCCAGCAGTCCCCCTCGACAGTTCGCTAACTATGGCTACACCTTC.

The chain uses TRBV4-1 and TRBJ2-2, with no clear D. This CDR3 is built from 15 residues. Trimming shortened V by 2 bases and J by 2 bases, and 9 bases separated the two germline ends. Germline assignment: CDR1 MGHRA and CDR2 YSYEKL. For the CDR3, the DNA is TGCGCCAGCAGCCAACTTCCTCTTAACACCGGGGAGCTGTTTTTT. Translation gives CASSQLPLNTGELFF.

This sequence joins TRBV10-3 and TRBJ2-1; D call uncertain. The CDR3 runs to 16 residues. The germline V and J ends were trimmed by 0 bases and 4 bases, with 13 bases remaining between them. Germline V lookup: CDR1 ENHRY, CDR2 SYGVKD. CDR3 in amino acids: CAISESTQAYYNEQFF. DNA of the CDR3: TGTGCCATCAGTGAGTCGACGCAGGCATATTACAATGAGCAGTTCTTC.

The chain carries TRBV21-1 and TRBJ2-7; TRBD2 was called by the table and not checked on the DNA. TRBV21-1 is a pseudogene. This CDR3 has 15 residues. CDR3 sequence: CASSKRPRWENEQYF. CDR3 DNA: TGTGCCAGCAGCAAACGTCCTCGGTGGGAGAACGAGCAGTACTTC.

CDR3 in DNA: TGTGCCAGCAGCCCCACCCCGACTAGCGGGGGGGCAAAGACCCAGTACTTC. This encodes CASSPTPTSGGAKTQYF. The chain joins TRBV5-4 to TRBJ2-5, with TRBD2 matching 14 bases. Germline values: CDR1 SGHNT, CDR2 YYREEE (reference sequence). V gave up 4 bases and J gave up 6 bases; unmatched junction bases: 11. The CDR3 contains 17 residues.